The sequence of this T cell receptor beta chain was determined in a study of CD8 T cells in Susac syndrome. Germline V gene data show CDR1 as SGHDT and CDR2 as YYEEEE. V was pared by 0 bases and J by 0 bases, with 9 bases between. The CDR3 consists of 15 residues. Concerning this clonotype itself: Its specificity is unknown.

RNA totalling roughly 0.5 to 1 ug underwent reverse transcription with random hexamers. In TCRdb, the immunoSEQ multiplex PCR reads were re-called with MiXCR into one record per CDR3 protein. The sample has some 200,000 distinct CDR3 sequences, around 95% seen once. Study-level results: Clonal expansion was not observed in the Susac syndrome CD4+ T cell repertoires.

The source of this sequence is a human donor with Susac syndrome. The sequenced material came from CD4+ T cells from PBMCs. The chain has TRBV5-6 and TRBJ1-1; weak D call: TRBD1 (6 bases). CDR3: CASSLGGGMNTEAFF. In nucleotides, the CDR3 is TGTGCCAGCAGCTTGGGGGGGGGCATGAACACTGAAGCTTTCTTT.